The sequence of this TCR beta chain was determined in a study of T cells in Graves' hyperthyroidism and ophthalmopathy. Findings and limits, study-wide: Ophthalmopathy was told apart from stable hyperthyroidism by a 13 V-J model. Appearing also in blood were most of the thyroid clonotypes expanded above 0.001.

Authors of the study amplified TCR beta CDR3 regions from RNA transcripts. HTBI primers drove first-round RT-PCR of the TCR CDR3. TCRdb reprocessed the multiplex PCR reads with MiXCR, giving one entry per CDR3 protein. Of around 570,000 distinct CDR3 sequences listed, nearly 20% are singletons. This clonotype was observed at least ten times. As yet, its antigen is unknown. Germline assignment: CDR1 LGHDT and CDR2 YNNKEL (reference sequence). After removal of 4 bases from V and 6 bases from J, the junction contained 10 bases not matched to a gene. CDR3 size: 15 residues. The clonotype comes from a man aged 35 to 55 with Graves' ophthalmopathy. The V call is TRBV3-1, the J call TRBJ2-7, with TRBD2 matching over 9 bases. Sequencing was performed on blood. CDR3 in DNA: TGTGCCAGCAGCCTTCGCGGGAGGGCCGCGGGCGAGCAGTACTTC. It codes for CASSLRGRAAGEQYF.